Listed below are T cell receptor beta chains from one sample, sequenced in a study of blood T cell repertoires in COVID-19. Profiling relied on immunoSEQ multiplex PCR, and the TCRdb table lists in-frame clones only, not all of them. The sample has approximately 150,000 clones, 65% to 90% seen once. Sequenced material: peripheral blood. The receptors shown here come from a man aged 55-75 years with active or convalescent COVID-19. The CDR3 runs from the conserved cysteine through the conserved F or W. The order of the fields is J gene, clone size, V gene, D gene, CDR3 DNA, CDR3 protein. The D gene is left open where the match is weak. Where a row states a size, it is once, few, many or the class of an expanded clone; other rows omit it.

>TRBJ1-6|-|TRBV4-3|TRBD1
TGCGCCAGCAGAAACAGGACAGGTCTTTCTAATTCACCCCTCCACTTT
CASRNRTGLSNSPLHF
>TRBJ2-5|-|TRBV11-3|-
TGTGCCAGCAGCTTGACCGGGGAGACCCAGTACTTC
CASSLTGETQYF
>TRBJ1-1|-|TRBV12-3/TRBV12-4|TRBD1
TGTGCCAGCAGTCGACAGGGAGTGGCTTTCTTT
CASSRQGVAFF
>TRBJ2-3|-|TRBV7-2|-
TGTGCCAGCAGCTTGCCCGGGAGCACAGATACGCAGTATTTT
CASSLPGSTDTQYF
>TRBJ2-7|-|TRBV2|TRBD1
TGTGCCAGCAGGGGACAGGGGGCTGGTGAGCAGTACTTC
CASRGQGAGEQYF
>TRBJ2-2|-|TRBV12-3/TRBV12-4|TRBD1
TGTGCCAGCAGCGACAGGGCCGGGGAGCTGTTTTTT
CASSDRAGELFF
>TRBJ2-3|-|TRBV11-3|-
TGTGCCAGCAGCCGTCGGACAGTCGATACGCAGTATTTT
CASSRRTVDTQYF
>TRBJ2-5|-|TRBV9|TRBD2
TGTGCCAGCAGCTCCTCGGATGGGGGGACCGGGACTAGCGTTAGATGGGAGACCCAGTACTTC
CASSSSDGGTGTSVRWETQYF
>TRBJ1-5|-|TRBV19|TRBD1
TGTGCCAGTAGTACCGGACAGGGGGGGGATCAGCCCCAGCATTTT
CASSTGQGGDQPQHF
>TRBJ1-2|-|TRBV6-2/TRBV6-3|-
TGTGCCAGCAGTCCGGGTCCAGTAAGTCGAGGCTACACCTTC
CASSPGPVSRGYTF
>TRBJ2-6|-|TRBV7-2|-
TGTGCCAGCAGCCGGTTCTCTGGGGCCAACGTCCTGACTTTC
CASSRFSGANVLTF
>TRBJ1-1|-|TRBV11-3|-
TGTGCCAGCAGCTTATTATCTGAAGCTTTCTTT
CASSLLSEAFF
>TRBJ2-5|-|TRBV29-1|-
TGCAGCGCCCGGGATACAGGGCCTGGGGAGACCCAGTACTTC
CSARDTGPGETQYF
>TRBJ2-3|-|TRBV6-4|-
TGTGCCAGCAGTGACGGCTGGAGGCGAACAGATACGCAGTATTTT
CASSDGWRRTDTQYF
>TRBJ2-1|-|TRBV10-3|TRBD2
TGTGCCATCAGTGAGTCGGCTAGCGGGGGAAAATCCAATGAGCAGTTCTTC
CAISESASGGKSNEQFF
>TRBJ1-5|-|TRBV19|-
TGTGCCAGCGAATTTGGGGCTGATCAGCCCCAGCATTTT
CASEFGADQPQHF
>TRBJ2-2|-|TRBV7-8|-
TGTGCCAGCAGCTTAAGGCTTGGCGGGGATTCCACCGGGGAGCTGTTTTTT
CASSLRLGGDSTGELFF
>TRBJ1-1|-|TRBV7-9|-
TGTGCCAGCAGCTTAGGACAGAGGAACACTGAAGCTTTCTTT
CASSLGQRNTEAFF
>TRBJ1-1|-|TRBV27|TRBD1
TGTGCCAGCAGTCGCTTCAGGGGGCAACTAGGCACTGAAGCTTTCTTT
CASSRFRGQLGTEAFF
>TRBJ1-1|-|TRBV5-8|TRBD1
TGTGCCAGCAGCAGAAAACTAACAGGGGGCGGAGGGAACACTGAAGCTTTCTTT
CASSRKLTGGGGNTEAFF
>TRBJ1-1|-|TRBV4-1|TRBD1
TGCGCCAGCAGCCAGGCCTCCGGGACAGGGGAAACTGAAGCTTTCTTT
CASSQASGTGETEAFF
>TRBJ2-3|-|TRBV7-9|TRBD1
TGTGCCAGCAGCTTAGTTAGGACAGGCCCCTTGGTGGATACGCAGTATTTT
CASSLVRTGPLVDTQYF
>TRBJ2-1|-|TRBV7-9|-
TGTGCCAGCAGCCCCGGGCAGGGCGACAATGAGCAGTTCTTC
CASSPGQGDNEQFF
>TRBJ2-3|-|TRBV27|-
TGTGCCAGCAGCGGAAAAAACAGCGGGTCTAGCACAGATACGCAGTATTTT
CASSGKNSGSSTDTQYF
>TRBJ2-7|few|TRBV18|TRBD2
TGTGCCAGCTCACGAGGGCGGGGGGAAGCCTACGAGCAGTACTTC
CASSRGRGEAYEQYF
>TRBJ1-5|-|TRBV5-6|-
TGTGCCAGCAGCTTGGGACGGGGAGAATCTCAGCCCCAGCATTTT
CASSLGRGESQPQHF
>TRBJ1-2|-|TRBV19|-
TGTGCCAGTAGTATCTGGTCCGGGGGCCGGGGGGCATATGGCTACACCTTC
CASSIWSGGRGAYGYTF
>TRBJ2-2|-|TRBV27|TRBD2
TGTGCCAGCAGACTAGCGGAAAACACCGGGGAGCTGTTTTTT
CASRLAENTGELFF
>TRBJ2-1|-|TRBV28|TRBD2
TGTGCCAGCAGTCCCCCCGGGGGGGTCAATGAGCAGTTCTTC
CASSPPGGVNEQFF
>TRBJ1-2|-|TRBV12-3/TRBV12-4|TRBD1
TGTGCCAGCAGGCCGGGACAGGTCTATGGCTACACCTTC
CASRPGQVYGYTF
>TRBJ1-5|-|TRBV24-1|-
TGTGCCACCAGTGATTTGTCTGGCAATCAGCCCCAGCATTTT
CATSDLSGNQPQHF
>TRBJ1-1|-|TRBV7-9|-
TGTGCCAGCAGCTCAAATGTTGGAGACACTGAAGCTTTCTTT
CASSSNVGDTEAFF
>TRBJ1-2|-|TRBV28|TRBD1
TGTGCCAGCACGGACAGGCCCTATGGCTACACCTTC
CASTDRPYGYTF
>TRBJ2-1|-|TRBV5-1|-
TGCGCCAGCAGCTTCCAGGGCTACAATGAGCAGTTCTTC
CASSFQGYNEQFF
>TRBJ1-6|once|TRBV2|TRBD1
TGTGCCAGCATATACCGGGACAGGGGGACTTCACCCCTCCACTTT
CASIYRDRGTSPLHF
>TRBJ2-3|-|TRBV19|TRBD2
TGTGCCAGTAGTATTTTGGGACTAGCGGTAGCTAGCACAGATACGCAGTATTTT
CASSILGLAVASTDTQYF
>TRBJ1-3|-|TRBV5-1|TRBD1
TGCGCCAGCAGCTCTCCGGGACAGGGTTTTGCTGGAAACACCATATATTTT
CASSSPGQGFAGNTIYF
>TRBJ1-2|-|TRBV7-8|TRBD1
TGTGCCAGCAGCCGGGGGACAGGGGTTGTTGGCTACACCTTC
CASSRGTGVVGYTF
>TRBJ2-2|-|TRBV18|-
TGTGCCAGCTCACCAGTTCCGCTCACAAACACCGGGGAGCTGTTTTTT
CASSPVPLTNTGELFF
>TRBJ2-5|-|TRBV7-9|-
TGTGCCAGCAGCTTACCGCAGGATCAAGAGACCCAGTACTTC
CASSLPQDQETQYF
>TRBJ1-6|-|TRBV5-1|-
TGCGCCAGCAGCTTGAGTTCAGTAAAAATCTCCTATAATTCACCCCTCCACTTT
CASSLSSVKISYNSPLHF
>TRBJ2-7|-|TRBV19|-
TGTGCCAGTAGTCGCGGGATGAGCTCCTACGAGCAGTACTTC
CASSRGMSSYEQYF
>TRBJ2-3|-|TRBV19|-
TGTGCCAGTAGTATAGAATACAGGGTAGGGACAGATACGCAGTATTTT
CASSIEYRVGTDTQYF
>TRBJ1-3|-|TRBV19|TRBD1
TGTGCCAGTAGTTTAGGGACAGGGAGCTCTGGAAACACCATATATTTT
CASSLGTGSSGNTIYF
>TRBJ2-2|-|TRBV11-3|TRBD2
TGTGCCAGCAGCTCATGGACTAGCGGGAGTGTCGTCGGGGAGCTGTTTTTT
CASSSWTSGSVVGELFF
>TRBJ1-1|few|TRBV7-8|-
TGTGCCAGCAGCCATATTTCTGAAGCTTTCTTT
CASSHISEAFF
>TRBJ2-3|once|TRBV11-3|TRBD2
TGTGCCAGCAACCCTAGCGGGAGGGGAGATACGCAGTATTTT
CASNPSGRGDTQYF
>TRBJ2-5|few|TRBV7-9|TRBD2
TGTGCCAGCACCCCGGGACTAGCGGGGGGGCAGGACCAAGAGACCCAGTACTTC
CASTPGLAGGQDQETQYF
>TRBJ1-1|-|TRBV6-2/TRBV6-3|-
TGTGCCAGCAGTTACTCACAGGGTCCGTATGAAGCTTTCTTT
CASSYSQGPYEAFF
>TRBJ1-4|-|TRBV18|-
TGTGCCAGCTCACCGTTTTCGGGTGATAATGAAAAACTGTTTTTT
CASSPFSGDNEKLFF
>TRBJ2-1|once|TRBV4-1|TRBD2
TGCGCCAGCAGCCTTCGGGCGACTAGCGGGACCAACTACAATGAGCAGTTCTTC
CASSLRATSGTNYNEQFF
>TRBJ1-4|-|TRBV15|TRBD1
TGTGCCACCAGCACGAACCCAGGGGGTAATGAAAAACTGTTTTTT
CATSTNPGGNEKLFF
>TRBJ1-2|few|TRBV7-6|-
TGTGCCAGCAGCCTTCAGGGAGGGGAGACCAACTATGGCTACACCTTC
CASSLQGGETNYGYTF
>TRBJ2-3|-|TRBV2|-
TGTGCCAGCAGTCCCCTAGCGACCCGCACAGATACGCAGTATTTT
CASSPLATRTDTQYF